The clone carrying this T cell receptor (beta chain) came up a few times. Its antigen is undetermined. The record originates from a study of T cells in Graves' hyperthyroidism and ophthalmopathy. Background on the study: It was at initial diagnosis, before any treatment, that peripheral blood was collected.

The CDR3 contains 16 residues. V shed 6 bases, J shed 3 bases, and the junction held 10 bases outside the gene matches. The germline gives CDR1 MNHNS, CDR2 SASEGT. Authors of the study amplified TCR beta CDR3 regions from RNA transcripts. Using the HTBI primer set, a first-round RT-PCR was run on the TCR CDR3. TCRdb re-derived calls from the multiplex PCR reads in MiXCR, one entry per CDR3 protein. The sample lists roughly 600,000 distinct CDR3 sequences, around 13% occurring once. Broader study findings: Ophthalmopathy was told apart from stable hyperthyroidism by a 13 V-J model. Most clonotypes expanded in thyroid above 0.001 were likewise present in blood.

V usage is TRBV6-1 and J usage is TRBJ2-7; 11 bases align to TRBD2. The source material was blood. The clonotype comes from a woman aged 50 to 60 with Graves' ophthalmopathy. This CDR3 is CASSQYPGLAVYEQYF. The CDR3 DNA follows: TGTGCCAGCAGCCAATACCCGGGACTAGCGGTCTACGAGCAGTACTTC.